This T cell receptor (beta chain) was found in a study of blood T cell repertoires in COVID-19 (dated by TCRdb to 2019 to 2021). About the investigation overall: Samples covering the acute and convalescent phases of COVID-19 were provided by collaborators in the United States, Italy and Spain. The samples were drawn from two sources: the first 160 participants of the ongoing ImmuneRACE study, and 1,000 to 1,500 subjects contributed by 6 global collaborators. Where HLA class I and class II types were available, the types were taken from metadata supplied by the sample provider, not from assay-based typing. The repertoires were released in a freely available public database meant as a resource for research on the immune response to SARS-CoV-2. The dataset comprised deeply sampled blood TCRbeta repertoires from subjects exposed to, actively infected with, or recovered from COVID-19. The material from the prospective study consisted of cDNA or gDNA derived from T cells, B-cell-depleted T cells, or PBMCs. Sample metadata almost always included a de-identified subject ID, COVID-19 status, age in years and sex.

One collaborating source in Seattle enrolled patients while the patients were actively infected and followed the patients over time throughout the course of disease. Each collaborating institution followed its own protocols to collect whole blood in K2EDTA tubes. For TCRbeta analysis, collaborators shipped samples in one of three forms: frozen whole blood, isolated PBMCs, or DNA extracted from either of those sample types. TCRbeta CDR3 regions were amplified from genomic DNA using the immunoSEQ Assay, a bias-controlled multiplex PCR. Per the source publication's procedure: The number of nucleated cells in each sample was estimated by amplification of reference gene primers within the assay. To quantify the absolute abundance of each unique TCRbeta CDR3 rearrangement, sequence reads were collapsed and filtered. Productive Simpson clonality was computed per sample as the square root of Simpson's diversity index over productive rearrangements. Entries here come from immuneACCESS through TCRdb and include only in-frame sequences with V and J called. Some clones fail to appear in such tables; in the studies checked, an unresolved V gene covers under half of the shortfall, and the cause of the remainder is unknown. Clonal size and the V and J genes are those of that table, whereas D and trimming came from the DNA. This sample has fewer than 300,000 clones in its table, and about four fifths of those were observed once. The top ten clones comprise more than 1.2% of the sample.

This clone was seen a few times. Its antigen is currently not known. Per-base qualities were not stored, and no clone one base away is much larger. The CDR3 goes from the cysteine to the phenylalanine over 15 residues. Only CDR3 DNA remains: 45 bases, in frame from the first base. For CDR1 and CDR2, the germline V gene lists SGHVS and FQNEAQ. Cut back by 1 base and 4 bases, the V and J ends lie 10 bases apart. What the authors observed across the whole study: Clinical and demographic metadata were provided uncurated, with the amount varying by source and participant.

The receptor was isolated from a human donor with COVID-19, enrolled during active disease. The donor label of this sample is uncertain. The specimen sequenced was peripheral blood. The rearrangement combines TRBV7-8 with TRBJ2-2, with TRBD2 tentatively as D gene (6 bases match). The CDR3 sequence is CASSLVSGATGELFF. The nucleotides are TGTGCCAGCAGCTTAGTGTCGGGAGCCACCGGGGAGCTGTTTTTT.